These 18 T cell receptor beta chains originate from one sample sequenced in a study of cytomegalovirus exposure and HLA in healthy donors. PCR employed 60 Vbeta and 13 Jbeta primers. Data came from immunoSEQ multiplex PCR; TCRdb stores just in-frame clones and leaves some out. Of about 79,000 clones in the sample, 65% to 75% were seen once. Sequencing was done on a sample of PBMCs. The receptors derive from a man aged 35-49 years in good health and CMV-seropositive.

The chain couples TRBV7-9 to TRBJ2-3; TRBD2 matches at 12 bases. The CDR3 length is 14 residues. Per germline, CDR1 SEHNR and CDR2 FQNEAQ (reference sequence). Trimming cost V 6 bases and J 5 bases; bases outside gene matches: 3. The CDR3 here is CASSRTSGKDTQYF. As DNA, the CDR3 is TGTGCCAGCAGTAGGACTAGCGGGAAAGATACGCAGTATTTT.

The CDR3 is CSGETGDYGYTF. DNA for the CDR3: TGCAGCGGAGAGACAGGAGACTATGGCTACACCTTC. The chain uses TRBV29-1 and TRBJ1-2; tentative D call: TRBD1 (6 bases). The CDR3 length is 12 residues. CDR1 is SQVTM, CDR2 ANQGSEA, per germline. V was cut by 7 bases and J by 3 bases, with 12 bases left in between.

The chain couples TRBV7-9 to TRBJ1-1; D not resolved. V was shortened by 1 base and J by 1 base, with 10 bases between the two germline ends. CDR1 SEHNR and CDR2 FQNEAQ come from the germline V gene (reference sequence). CDR3 length: 15 residues. CDR3 in DNA: TGTGCCAGCAGCTTAGGCTCAGTACGGAACACTGAAGCTTTCTTT. This gives the protein CASSLGSVRNTEAFF.

This rearrangement joins TRBV7-9 to TRBJ2-2, with D maybe TRBD1 (6 bases). CDR1 and CDR2 from the germline V gene are SEHNR and FQNEAQ (reference sequence). V shed 8 bases and J shed 4 bases, with 14 bases lying between them. The CDR3 consists of 14 residues. DNA of the CDR3: TGTGCCAGCGCCTCTATCAGGGGCACCGGGGAGCTGTTTTTT. As protein: CASASIRGTGELFF.

CDR3 in amino acids: CASSGDTSTDTQYF. The CDR3 region has the DNA TGTGCCAGCAGTGGGGACACCAGCACAGATACGCAGTATTTT. J is TRBJ2-3 and V is TRBV2; TRBD1 is a possible D gene (6 bases). CDR1 is SNHLY and CDR2 is FYNNEI in the germline V gene. With 4 bases removed from V and 0 bases from J, the gap between germline ends came to 8 bases. CDR3 length: 14 residues.

There are a few counts of this clone. V usage is TRBV27 and J usage is TRBJ2-1, with D perhaps TRBD2 (6 bases). Germline V CDR1 and CDR2: MNHEY, SMNVEV (reference sequence). CDR3 size: 16 residues. V was trimmed by 1 base and J by 3 bases, leaving 13 bases between them. CDR3 nucleotides: TGTGCCAGCAGTTTATACCGCGGGATCTTCTACAATGAGCAGTTCTTC. Translated, it gives CASSLYRGIFYNEQFF.

Comment on this clone: A junction boundary mismatches the germline segment, possibly from a read error. The V and J genes are TRBV25-1 and TRBJ2-7, with 8 bases identical to TRBD2. This CDR3 comprises 12 residues. Germline CDR1 reads MGHDK; CDR2 reads SYGVNS. The CDR3, as DNA: TGTGCCAGCAGTGGGCTAGCGGGTGGAAACCACTTC. It specifies CASSGLAGGNHF.

The genes are TRBV10-3 and TRBJ2-3, with TRBD2 matching over 7 bases. Germline V gives CDR1 ENHRY, CDR2 SYGVKD. V shed 2 bases and J 4 bases; nucleotides not matched to a gene: 9. The CDR3 consists of 16 residues. In nucleotides, the CDR3 is TGTGCCATCAGTGAGGAAGGCGGGAGTGGGGCAGATACGCAGTATTTT. It translates to CAISEEGGSGADTQYF.

The chain combines TRBV5-1 with TRBJ2-5; 9 bases are shared with TRBD2. Germline CDR1 SGHRS, CDR2 YFSETQ. There are 14 residues in the CDR3. V gave up 0 bases and J gave up 4 bases; unmatched junction bases: 1. The CDR3 sequence is CASSLGGGGETQYF. Here the CDR3 DNA reads TGCGCCAGCAGCTTGGGCGGGGGGGGAGAGACCCAGTACTTC.

The chain carries TRBV19 and TRBJ1-5; TRBD1 aligns across 7 bases. Germline lookup yields CDR1 LNHDA and CDR2 SQIVND (reference sequence). The CDR3 is made up of 16 amino acids. J was trimmed by 7 bases and V by 7 bases; bases with no gene match: 16. Here the CDR3 DNA reads TGTGCCAGTATAGACTCCAGGGGGATTGTTGGCCAGCCCCAGCATTTT. Protein sequence: CASIDSRGIVGQPQHF.

The V and J genes are TRBV6-1 and TRBJ2-5; 12 bases fit TRBD2. The CDR3 is 14 amino acids. The germline V gene has CDR1 MNHNS and CDR2 SASEGT. V was clipped by 4 bases and J by 4 bases; unmatched bases: 1. The CDR3, as DNA: TGTGCCAGCAGTGGGACTAGCGGGGTAGAGACCCAGTACTTC. Its translation is CASSGTSGVETQYF.

The chain joins TRBV27 to TRBJ1-6; no clear D. The germline V gene encodes CDR1 MNHEY and CDR2 SMNVEV (reference sequence). This CDR3 comprises 15 residues. V was shortened by 3 bases and J by 10 bases, with 16 bases between the two germline ends. The CDR3 DNA is TGTGCCAGCAGTTTTGGACGTGTTACGGGGTCACCCCTCCACTTT. It translates to CASSFGRVTGSPLHF.

The gene calls are TRBV7-9 and TRBJ2-1; 8 positions match TRBD1. Germline values: CDR1 SEHNR, CDR2 FQNEAQ (reference sequence). The CDR3 runs 14 residues. Trimming at V came to 2 bases and at J to 7 bases, leaving 4 bases not matched to a gene. The CDR3 protein is CASSLTQGANEQFF. For the CDR3, the DNA is TGTGCCAGCAGCTTAACGCAGGGGGCGAATGAGCAGTTCTTC. Based on the CDR3 plus reference TRBV7-9 and TRBJ2-1, the full variable domain is DTGVSQNPRHKITKRGQNVTFRCDPISEHNRLYWYRQTLGQGPEFLTYFQNEAQLEKSRLLSDRFSAERPKGSFSTLEIQRTEQGDSAMYLCASSLTQGANEQFFGPGTRLTVL.

The chain combines TRBV19 with TRBJ2-2, with 7 bases aligning to TRBD2. V lost 1 base to trimming and J lost 1 base; unmatched junction nucleotides: 9. From germline, CDR1 is LNHDA and CDR2 SQIVND (reference sequence). The length of the CDR3 is 18 residues. The CDR3 protein is CASSIVFRTRKNTGELFF. The CDR3 coding sequence is TGTGCCAGTAGTATAGTTTTTAGGACTAGAAAGAACACCGGGGAGCTGTTTTTT.

V usage is TRBV28 and J usage is TRBJ1-1, with D maybe TRBD1 (5 bases). Germline V gives CDR1 MDHEN, CDR2 SYDVKM. V lost 4 bases to trimming and J lost 1 base, with 7 bases between them. The CDR3 is 13 amino acids. In DNA, the CDR3 is TGTGCCAGCAGTTGGGGCCAGAACACTGAAGCTTTCTTT. Amino acid sequence: CASSWGQNTEAFF.

This chain joins TRBV9 and TRBJ1-2; the D is unclear. The V and J ends lost 2 bases and 5 bases respectively, with 4 bases between them. The CDR3 is 11 residues long. Per the germline V gene, CDR1 is SGDLS and CDR2 is YYNGEE. The CDR3 DNA reads TGTGCCAGCAGCGTTTTATATGGCTACACCTTC. Its translation: CASSVLYGYTF.

The sample holds a few counts of this clone. The chain joins TRBV28 to TRBJ1-1, with 7 bases lining up with TRBD1. With 4 bases clipped from V and 3 bases from J, the junction kept 8 bases outside the gene matches. Germline lookup yields CDR1 MDHEN and CDR2 SYDVKM. CDR3 size: 15 residues. The CDR3 sequence is CASSSKGGADTEAFF. The CDR3, as DNA: TGTGCCAGCAGTTCCAAAGGGGGCGCCGACACTGAAGCTTTCTTT.

The rearrangement joins TRBV5-1 to TRBJ2-5; 8 nucleotides match TRBD2. V gave up 0 bases and J gave up 1 base; unmatched junction bases: 11. Germline V gene lookup returns CDR1 SGHRS and CDR2 YFSETQ. This CDR3 has 18 amino acids. For the CDR3, the DNA is TGCGCCAGCAGCTTGGGGAGCGGGGGCAGCGGATCCCAAGAGACCCAGTACTTC. This gives the protein CASSLGSGGSGSQETQYF.